This T cell receptor beta chain came from a study of cytomegalovirus exposure and HLA in healthy donors. Study summary: The Caucasian-associated ancestry cluster contained 75% to 85% of the 300 to 450 genotyped donors.

For this clone: Its antigen remains unknown.

13 Jbeta primers and 60 Vbeta primers were used for the PCR. Authors' methods: An analysis that came later counted 60 million to 80 million unique TCR beta chains, around 10 million shared. TCRdb's table, derived via immunoSEQ multiplex PCR, lists solely in-frame clones and lacks some. That table gives V, J and clone size, and the DNA gave D and trimming. The data contain roughly 140,000 clones, over 80% of them seen just once; the ten biggest clones take up approximately 3%. Germline V gene sequence: CDR1 SGHAT, CDR2 FQDESV (reference sequence). This CDR3 has 15 amino acids. Trimming took 3 bases from V and 1 from J; bases not matched to a gene: 5. Study-level findings and limits: The authors later found HLA-associated TCR beta chains more clonally expanded than equally common others.

Material: PBMCs. The chain recombines TRBV11-1 with TRBJ2-7, with TRBD1 matching over 8 bases. The source is a male donor in good health and CMV-seronegative. Here the CDR3 reads CASSFGQGASYEQYF. The DNA for the CDR3 is TGTGCCAGCAGCTTTGGTCAGGGGGCGTCCTACGAGCAGTACTTC.